The clone carrying this TCR beta chain was seen a handful of times. Its antigen is not known. TCRdb re-analysed the 5' RACE reads in MiXCR, keeping a single row per CDR3 protein. Here the sample spans tens of thousands of distinct CDR3 sequences, about 12% being singletons. This CDR3 contains 15 residues. J lost 1 base, V lost 0 bases, and 4 bases had no gene match. Germline loops: CDR1 SGHKS, CDR2 YYEKEE (reference sequence). The time point here: sample taken at primary tumor resection. The donors, 70 to 80 patients with untreated early-stage non-small cell lung cancer, provided the samples. The source of the sample is a study of spatial heterogeneity in lung cancer. Broader study findings: Circulating ubiquitous expanded tumor TCRs were observed more frequently at resection than at follow-up.

The sequences come from PBMCs, collected at surgery. The clonotype was recovered from a male donor with early-stage non-small cell lung cancer. The V and J genes are TRBV5-5 and TRBJ2-7, with 7 bases lining up with TRBD2. Here the CDR3 reads CASSLGEGRSYEQYF. In nucleotides, the CDR3 is TGTGCCAGCAGCTTGGGGGAGGGTCGGTCCTACGAGCAGTACTTC.